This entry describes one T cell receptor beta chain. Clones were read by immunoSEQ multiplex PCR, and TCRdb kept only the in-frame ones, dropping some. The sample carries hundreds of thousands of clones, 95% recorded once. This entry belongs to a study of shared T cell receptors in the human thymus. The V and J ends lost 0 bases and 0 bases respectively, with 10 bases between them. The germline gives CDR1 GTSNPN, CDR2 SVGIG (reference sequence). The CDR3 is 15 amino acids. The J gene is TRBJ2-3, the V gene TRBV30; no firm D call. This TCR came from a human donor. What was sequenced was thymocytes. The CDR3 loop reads CAWSVEGLSTDTQYF. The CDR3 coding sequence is TGTGCCTGGAGTGTTGAAGGGCTTAGCACAGATACGCAGTATTTT.